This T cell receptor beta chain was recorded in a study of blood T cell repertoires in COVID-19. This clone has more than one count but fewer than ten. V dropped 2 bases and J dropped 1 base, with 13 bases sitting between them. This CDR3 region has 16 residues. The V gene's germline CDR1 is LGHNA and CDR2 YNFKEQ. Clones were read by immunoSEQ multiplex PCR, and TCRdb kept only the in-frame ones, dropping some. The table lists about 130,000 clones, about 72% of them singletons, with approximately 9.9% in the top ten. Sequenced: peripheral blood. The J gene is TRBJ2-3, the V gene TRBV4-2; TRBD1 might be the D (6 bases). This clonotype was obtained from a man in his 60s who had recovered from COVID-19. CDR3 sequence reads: CASSQHRGTGTDTQYF. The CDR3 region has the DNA TGTGCCAGCAGCCAACATAGGGGGACCGGCACAGATACGCAGTATTTT.